Shown below are 21 T cell receptor beta chains from a single sample sequenced in a study of long-term antiretroviral therapy in people with HIV. The assay used was immunoSEQ (version v3.0), run at survey level. The repertoire was sequenced with immunoSEQ multiplex PCR; TCRdb's copy has only in-frame clones and lacks some. The sample consists of more than 15,000 clones, roughly 80% of them appearing once. The sample here was unsorted PBMCs, taken 1.5 years before starting antiretroviral therapy. Receptor source: a woman aged 50 to 65 with HIV.

The chain employs TRBV10-3 and TRBJ2-4; D unclear. The germline gives CDR1 ENHRY, CDR2 SYGVKD. V was trimmed by 0 bases and J by 0 bases, leaving 12 bases between them. This CDR3 is 17 amino acids long. The CDR3 DNA is TGTGCCATCAGTGAGTCTCGGGTCTCTTTAGCCAAAAACATTCAGTACTTC. Protein product: CAISESRVSLAKNIQYF.

The chain joins TRBV30 to TRBJ1-1, with 9 bases fitting TRBD1. The CDR3 is made up of 16 amino acids. V lost 0 bases, J lost 3 bases, and 8 bases stayed unmatched. From germline, CDR1 is GTSNPN and CDR2 SVGIG (reference sequence). CDR3 protein: CAWSVQRGQGYTEAFF. DNA of the CDR3: TGTGCCTGGAGTGTACAACGCGGACAGGGGTACACTGAAGCTTTCTTT.

The CDR3 DNA sequence: TGCAGCGAAACAGCGGGGCGCAATGAGCAGTTCTTC. Translating it yields CSETAGRNEQFF. This chain links TRBV29-1 with TRBJ2-1, with 7 nucleotides matching TRBD2. The germline gives CDR1 SQVTM, CDR2 ANQGSEA. Unmatched junction bases numbered 6, after V lost 7 bases and J lost 6 bases. The CDR3 runs to 12 residues.

Only a few counts were recorded for this clone. The V call is TRBV11-2, the J call TRBJ2-3; maybe TRBD2 (6 bases). CDR3 length equals 13 residues. Germline lookup yields CDR1 SGHAT and CDR2 FQNNGV. Trimming left V 5 bases short and J 4 bases short, with 10 bases between. The DNA for the CDR3 is TGTGCCAGCAGCCCGGGGGACGCAGATACGCAGTATTTT. Its translation is CASSPGDADTQYF.

The gene calls are TRBV11-2 and TRBJ2-7; D not resolved. CDR1 and CDR2 (germline): SGHAT, FQNNGV. CDR3 length: 13 amino acids. V lost 1 base to trimming and J lost 4 bases, with 8 bases between them. The DNA of the CDR3 is TGTGCCAGCAGCTTAGCCTTCCTTTACGAGCAGTACTTC. It is translated as CASSLAFLYEQYF.

The chain recombines TRBV5-1 with TRBJ2-1; the D call may be TRBD1 or TRBD2 (5 bases each). Trimming cost V 0 bases and J 5 bases, with 18 bases left between them. Germline CDR1 and CDR2: SGHRS and YFSETQ. CDR3 length: 17 amino acids. The CDR3 is CASSLERGGWTNNEQFF. The DNA of the CDR3 is TGCGCCAGCAGCTTGGAACGGGGCGGGTGGACCAACAATGAGCAGTTCTTC.

This clone turned up a few times. Other DNA sequences in the sample encode the same CDR3. The J gene is TRBJ1-3, the V gene TRBV12-5; D unresolved. Trimming took off 0 bases at V and 0 bases at J, with 3 bases between the two ends. The CDR3 covers 14 residues. Per the germline V gene, CDR1 is LGHNT and CDR2 is FRNRAP. CDR3 amino acids: CASGLVASGNTIYF. The CDR3 nucleotides are TGTGCTAGTGGTTTGGTAGCCTCTGGAAACACCATATATTTT.

J is TRBJ2-7 and V is TRBV10-1, with 10 bases matching TRBD1. Germline V gene data show CDR1 as WNHNN and CDR2 as SYGVQD (reference sequence). The CDR3 has 15 residues. V shed 6 bases and J 9 bases; nucleotides not matched to a gene: 14. The CDR3 DNA reads as TGCGCCAGCAGCTCTACGGGGACAGGGGAGTTGGTGCAGTACTTC. Its translation is CASSSTGTGELVQYF.

A remark on this clone: The junction departs from the called germline gene at one end, perhaps through a read error. This chain connects TRBV5-3 to TRBJ1-5, with D uncertain. TRBV5-3 is annotated as an ORF whose role is uncertain. This CDR3 has 13 residues. The CDR3 sequence: CASSLFSNQPQHF. The CDR3, as DNA: TGTGCCAGCAGCTTATTCAGCAATCAGCCCCAGCATTTT.

The CDR3 region is CASSQAGRQYF. The CDR3 nucleotides read TGCGCCAGCAGCCAGGCGGGACGACAGTACTTC. J is TRBJ2-7 and V is TRBV4-1; a weak D match, TRBD2 (6 bases). Trimming cost V 3 bases and J 10 bases, with 10 bases left between them. The CDR3 loop spans 11 amino acids. In germline, CDR1 is MGHRA, CDR2 YSYEKL.

J is TRBJ2-3 and V is TRBV10-2; D remains unclear. Trimming took off 10 bases at V and 0 bases at J, with 11 bases between the two ends. The CDR3 is made up of 13 amino acids. Germline V gene data show CDR1 as WSHSY and CDR2 as SAAADI. For the CDR3, the DNA is TGCGCCACCCTAAGGCTTAGCACAGATACGCAGTATTTT. It specifies CATLRLSTDTQYF.

The rearrangement links TRBV10-3 to TRBJ2-1; D uncertain. With 6 bases removed from V and 2 bases from J, the gap between germline ends came to 11 bases. The CDR3 contains 14 residues. Germline V gene data show CDR1 as ENHRY and CDR2 as SYGVKD. DNA for the CDR3: TGTGCCATCAGCCAGGTGGGCCCCTACAATGAGCAGTTCTTC. Translation: CAISQVGPYNEQFF.

The chain uses TRBV7-9 and TRBJ1-2; the D is unclear. This CDR3 region has 11 residues. The ends were cut back, 4 bases at V and 9 bases at J, with 9 bases in the middle. Looked up from germline, CDR1 is SEHNR and CDR2 is FQNEAQ (reference sequence). Written as DNA, the CDR3 is TGTGCCAGCAGCTCTATTAGTAGCTACACCTTC. This encodes CASSSISSYTF.

In this sample, this clone turned up a few times. V gene TRBV30 combines with J gene TRBJ1-1; D remains ambiguous. Germline V gene sequence: CDR1 GTSNPN, CDR2 SVGIG (reference sequence). V was pared by 0 bases and J by 8 bases, with 10 bases between. CDR3 length: 12 amino acids. The CDR3 DNA reads as TGTGCCTGGAGTGTATCGGACCTCGAAGCTTTCTTT. Translating it yields CAWSVSDLEAFF.

This clone was seen only a few times. Compared with germline, one end of the junction differs, possibly owing to a read error. Different DNA sequences within this sample yield the same CDR3. The chain uses TRBV5-1 and TRBJ2-7; TRBD1 aligns across 12 bases. The germline gives CDR1 SGHRS, CDR2 YFSETQ. The CDR3 sequence is 14 residues long. The CDR3 loop reads CASRPGQGAYEQYF. The DNA for the CDR3 is TGTGCCAGCAGACCGGGACAGGGGGCGTACGAGCAGTACTTC.

The J gene is TRBJ1-4, the V gene TRBV4-1; D remains unclear. The CDR3 contains 12 residues. The germline V and J ends were trimmed by 0 bases and 9 bases, with 5 bases remaining between them. Germline V gene data show CDR1 as MGHRA and CDR2 as YSYEKL. Here the CDR3 reads CASSQDRQKLFF. CDR3 DNA sequence: TGCGCCAGCAGCCAAGATAGGCAAAAACTGTTTTTT.

This chain links TRBV4-1 with TRBJ1-2; TRBD1 agrees at 7 bases. The CDR3 covers 14 residues. CDR1 is MGHRA and CDR2 is YSYEKL in the germline V gene. V was pared by 1 base and J by 3 bases, with 2 bases of the junction left unmatched. The CDR3 here is CASSQGGQHYGYTF. CDR3 coding DNA: TGCGCCAGCAGCCAAGGGGGACAGCACTATGGCTACACCTTC.

The rearrangement uses TRBV10-2 and TRBJ2-7; possibly TRBD1 or TRBD2 for D (5 bases each). The V gene's germline CDR1 is WSHSY and CDR2 SAAADI. V gave up 3 bases and J gave up 2 bases, with 11 bases separating them. There are 14 residues in the CDR3. CDR3 residues: CASSDWDGAYEQYV. CDR3 nucleotide sequence: TGCGCCAGCAGTGATTGGGACGGAGCCTACGAGCAGTACGTC.

The V and J genes are TRBV27 and TRBJ2-7; D is unclear. Germline V gene lookup returns CDR1 MNHEY and CDR2 SMNVEV (reference sequence). This CDR3 is 13 amino acids long. Trimming shortened V by 1 base and J by 7 bases, and 11 bases separated the two germline ends. CDR3 sequence (DNA): TGTGCCAGCAGTTTATTGAGGACCGGGGAGCAGTACTTC. It codes for CASSLLRTGEQYF.

The chain employs TRBV7-2 and TRBJ1-1, with a possible D match to TRBD1 (5 bases). V dropped 4 bases and J dropped 3 bases, with 6 bases sitting between them. The CDR3 has 12 residues. Germline-derived CDR1 and CDR2 are SGHTA and FQGNSA. In nucleotides, the CDR3 is TGTGCCAGCAGCTGGGGGGACACTGAAGCTTTCTTT. This codes for CASSWGDTEAFF.

The chain is built from TRBV5-5 and TRBJ1-4; no clear D. Germline V gene sequence: CDR1 SGHKS, CDR2 YYEKEE (reference sequence). V was shortened by 2 bases and J by 0 bases, with 17 bases between the two germline ends. The CDR3 extends over 18 amino acids. The CDR3 region has the DNA TGTGCCAGCAGCTTAGGAGTTCCGAAAGCTGCAACTAATGAAAAACTGTTTTTT. Translation gives CASSLGVPKAATNEKLFF.